The clone carrying this T cell receptor beta chain was counted only a few times. The antigen remains unidentified. The data were taken from a study of blood T cells in healthy people across ages. The study, taken as a whole, reports: Among T cells, TCR beta diversity per million cells dropped roughly linearly as age rose.

The ends lost 3 bases at V and 5 bases at J; junction bases unmatched: 5. The CDR3 length is 14 residues. Germline V gene sequence: CDR1 SGHTA, CDR2 FQGNSA. Aged roughly 6 to 90, donors were systemically healthy Caucasians from Russia. PBMCs, at least 7 million per sample, were isolated. Together with a sample-barcoded 5' primer, a J-beta primer mix was included in a second PCR lasting roughly 6 to 12 cycles. Tags on each cDNA molecule came from a template-switch adaptor with 12 random nucleotides. TCRdb used MiXCR to reprocess the 5' RACE reads, holding one entry per CDR3 protein. The sample has over 1,200,000 distinct CDR3 sequences; almost 60% are singletons.

Sequences were obtained from blood. The source of this sequence is a man aged 18 to 35 in good health. The gene calls are TRBV7-2 and TRBJ2-7; 9 bases map to TRBD1. CDR3 loop: CASSFKGQGNEQYF. CDR3 DNA sequence: TGTGCCAGCAGCTTTAAGGGACAGGGTAACGAGCAGTACTTC.